The 24 T cell receptor beta chains given below trace back to one sample, sequenced in a study of cytomegalovirus exposure and HLA in healthy donors. The PCR used 60 Vbeta and 13 Jbeta primers. The protocol was immunoSEQ multiplex PCR, while the TCRdb copy is restricted to in-frame clones and leaves out a portion. The sample records about 160,000 clones, roughly 72% being singletons. The sample was PBMCs. All receptors come from a man between 35 and 55 years old in good health and CMV-seronegative.

The V and J genes are TRBV6-5 and TRBJ1-2; D remains ambiguous. Germline-derived CDR1 and CDR2 are MNHEY and SVGAGI. With 0 bases removed from V and 6 bases from J, the gap between germline ends came to 11 bases. This CDR3 spans 14 amino acids. CDR3 bases: TGTGCCAGCAGTTACTCGTTCCTGAGTGATGGCTACACCTTC. The encoded protein is CASSYSFLSDGYTF.

This clone was detected a few times. J is TRBJ2-7 and V is TRBV5-1, with TRBD2 as a possible D gene (6 bases). Germline V lookup: CDR1 SGHRS, CDR2 YFSETQ. Trimming pared 4 bases from V and 0 bases from J, leaving 17 bases between. The CDR3 is 16 amino acids. The CDR3 sequence: CASSLTAVAASYEQYF. As DNA, the CDR3 is TGCGCCAGCAGCCTAACGGCGGTAGCGGCCTCCTACGAGCAGTACTTC.

The chain has TRBV11-3 and TRBJ2-1, with 7 bases fitting TRBD1. This CDR3 contains 15 residues. Germline-derived CDR1 and CDR2 are SGHNT and YENEEA. The V and J ends lost 1 base and 4 bases, in that order; junction bases with no gene match: 4. CDR3 DNA sequence: TGTGCCAGCAGCTTAGGTGGGACAGCTTACAATGAGCAGTTCTTC. Protein: CASSLGGTAYNEQFF.

The V and J genes are TRBV7-9 and TRBJ2-5; TRBD2 aligns across 8 bases. CDR1 is SEHNR, CDR2 FQNEAQ, per germline (reference sequence). The J segment lost 5 bases and the V segment lost 3 bases, leaving 5 bases of the junction unmatched. There are 14 residues in the CDR3. The CDR3 sequence: CASSLTSERETQYF. As DNA, the CDR3 is TGTGCCAGCAGCTTGACTAGCGAGAGGGAGACCCAGTACTTC.

The sample holds a few counts of this clone. The gene calls are TRBV7-6 and TRBJ2-1, with 8 bases that match TRBD2. V trimming: 1 base; J trimming: 5 bases; junction bases outside the gene matches: 7. Germline assignment: CDR1 SGHVS and CDR2 FNYEAQ. This CDR3 has 16 residues. The CDR3 DNA sequence: TGTGCCAGCAGCTTAGGTGGCGGGAGGACCCACAATGAGCAGTTCTTC. Amino acids: CASSLGGGRTHNEQFF.

CDR3 in amino acids: CASIDRDFFYEQYF. The CDR3 bases are TGTGCCAGCATTGACCGGGACTTTTTCTACGAGCAGTACTTC. This sequence joins TRBV6-1 and TRBJ2-7; D perhaps matches TRBD2 (6 bases). V lost 7 bases and J 3 bases, leaving 16 bases between the germline ends. The V gene's germline CDR1 is MNHNS and CDR2 SASEGT. The CDR3 has 14 residues.

The V call is TRBV18, the J call TRBJ2-7; 10 positions match TRBD1. From germline, CDR1 is KGHSH and CDR2 LQKENI. V was pared by 6 bases and J by 5 bases, with 10 bases of the junction left unmatched. The CDR3 is 15 amino acids. The CDR3 nucleotides read TGTGCCAGCTCCCCCGGGACAGGGGCTCACCACGAGCAGTACTTC. As protein: CASSPGTGAHHEQYF. Full variable domain (missing parts from reference TRBV18 and TRBJ2-7): NAGVMQNPRHLVRRRGQEARLRCSPMKGHSHVYWYRQLPEEGLKFMVYLQKENIIDESGMPKERFSAEFPKEGPSILRIQQVVRGDSAAYFCASSPGTGAHHEQYFGPGTRLTVT.

The V gene is TRBV20-1, the J gene TRBJ2-7; tentatively, D is TRBD2 (5 bases). The CDR3 is 11 residues long. Germline CDR1 DFQATT, CDR2 SNEGSKA (reference sequence). Trimming shortened V by 7 bases and J by 0 bases, and 7 bases separated the two germline ends. The CDR3 DNA reads TGCAGTGTAGCGTTCTCCTACGAGCAGTACTTC. This gives the protein CSVAFSYEQYF.

This clone appeared once. The V and J genes are TRBV27 and TRBJ2-3; the match to TRBD2 covers 8 bases. This CDR3 region has 18 residues. With 2 bases clipped from V and 6 bases from J, the junction kept 16 bases outside the gene matches. Germline assignment: CDR1 MNHEY and CDR2 SMNVEV (reference sequence). The CDR3 DNA reads as TGTGCCAGCAGTTTAAGGGCTTGGGGAGCGGGAGTCGGTGATACGCAGTATTTT. It yields the protein CASSLRAWGAGVGDTQYF.

A single count supports this clone. V and J are TRBV5-1 and TRBJ2-5; TRBD1 matches 9 bases. CDR3 length: 16 amino acids. Germline V gene data show CDR1 as SGHRS and CDR2 as YFSETQ. V shed 3 bases, J shed 4 bases, and the junction held 10 bases outside the gene matches. This CDR3 reads CASSSDRGPPGETQYF. DNA of the CDR3: TGCGCCAGCAGCTCGGACAGGGGTCCCCCGGGAGAGACCCAGTACTTC.

This clone turned up a few times. This chain connects TRBV18 to TRBJ2-7; 9 bases fit TRBD2. After removal of 5 bases from V and 2 bases from J, the junction contained 4 bases not matched to a gene. The V gene's germline CDR1 is KGHSH and CDR2 LQKENI. This CDR3 has 14 residues. This CDR3 reads CASSMREGTYEQYV. In DNA form, the CDR3 reads TGTGCCAGCTCAATGCGGGAGGGGACCTACGAGCAGTACGTC.

This chain links TRBV29-1 with TRBJ1-1; D possibly corresponds to TRBD1 (6 bases). The germline CDR1 and CDR2 sequences are SQVTM and ANQGSEA. This CDR3 is built from 12 residues. The ends were cut back, 7 bases at V and 5 bases at J, with 14 bases in the middle. This CDR3 reads CSENRVGTEAFF. DNA of the CDR3: TGCAGCGAAAACAGGGTAGGGACTGAAGCTTTCTTT.

This clone was found a few times. This chain connects TRBV14 to TRBJ2-1, with D tentatively TRBD1 (5 bases). Looked up from germline, CDR1 is SGHDN and CDR2 is FVKESK. Deletions cut 0 bases from V and 11 bases from J, with 14 bases between. The CDR3 covers 14 residues. CDR3 loop: CASSQEDTILQQFF. The CDR3 DNA reads TGTGCCAGCAGCCAAGAGGACACCATACTTCAGCAGTTCTTC.

V usage is TRBV9 and J usage is TRBJ1-2; tentative D call: TRBD1 (5 bases). Germline-derived CDR1 and CDR2 are SGDLS and YYNGEE. The CDR3 totals 15 residues. V lost 0 bases, J lost 7 bases, and 16 bases lay in between. The CDR3: CASSVGPGDFAGYTF. CDR3 bases: TGTGCCAGCAGCGTAGGGCCCGGGGACTTCGCTGGCTACACCTTC. Supplemented by reference TRBV9 and TRBJ1-2, the full variable domain reads DSGVTQTPKHLITATGQRVTLRCSPRSGDLSVYWYQQSLDQGLQFLIQYYNGEERAKGNILERFSAQQFPDLHSELNLSSLELGDSALYFCASSVGPGDFAGYTFGSGTRLTVV.

In its sample, this clone was seen a few times. This rearrangement joins TRBV28 to TRBJ1-2; 7 bases map to TRBD1. This CDR3 has 14 amino acids. J lost 5 bases, V lost 6 bases, and 9 bases had no gene match. Looked up from germline, CDR1 is MDHEN and CDR2 is SYDVKM. CDR3 DNA: TGTGCCAGCAGACCCGGGACAGAGGCTTATGGCTACACCTTC. Translating it yields CASRPGTEAYGYTF.

The rearrangement uses TRBV10-1 and TRBJ2-1; TRBD2 matches at 12 bases. Germline values: CDR1 WNHNN, CDR2 SYGVQD (reference sequence). J gave up 3 bases and V 5 bases, and 5 bases lay outside the gene matches. The CDR3 runs to 16 residues. CDR3 sequence (DNA): TGCGCCAGCAGTAGGACTAGCGGGACTCTCTACAATGAGCAGTTCTTC. Protein product: CASSRTSGTLYNEQFF.

The CDR3 coding sequence is TGTGCCAGCAGCGCGGGACAGGGGGCTTCTGTCGAAAAACTGTTTTTT. The encoded protein is CASSAGQGASVEKLFF. V usage is TRBV9 and J usage is TRBJ1-4; 12 positions match TRBD1. V shed 3 bases, J shed 8 bases, and the junction held 8 bases outside the gene matches. There are 16 residues in the CDR3. Germline CDR1 and CDR2: SGDLS and YYNGEE.

This clone has more than one count but fewer than ten. V gene TRBV2 combines with J gene TRBJ1-1; D is unresolved. Germline CDR1 reads SNHLY; CDR2 reads FYNNEI. Trimming removed 6 bases at V and 7 bases at J, with 3 bases between. The CDR3 runs 9 residues. CDR3 region: CASSLEAFF. DNA for the CDR3: TGTGCCAGCAGCCTTGAAGCTTTCTTT.

The chain recombines TRBV2 with TRBJ1-1; 8 bases are shared with TRBD1. The length of the CDR3 is 15 residues. The ends lost 4 bases at V and 3 bases at J; junction bases unmatched: 7. Per the germline V gene, CDR1 is SNHLY and CDR2 is FYNNEI. CDR3 nucleotides: TGTGCCAGCAGTGCCCAGGGGACAGGACACACTGAAGCTTTCTTT. Translating it yields CASSAQGTGHTEAFF.

This clone ranks as medium-sized. The gene calls are TRBV29-1 and TRBJ2-7, with a possible D match to TRBD2 (5 bases). Trimming removed 6 bases from V and 3 bases from J, with 9 bases in between. This CDR3 has 11 residues. Germline V gene sequence: CDR1 SQVTM, CDR2 ANQGSEA. In DNA, the CDR3 is TGCAGCGTGGCCGGGAACTACGAGCAGTACTTC. This encodes CSVAGNYEQYF.

This clone was counted once. Here the CDR3 DNA reads TGTGCCAGCCGGGGTTACAATGAGCAGTTCTTC. Its protein is CASRGYNEQFF. The V and J genes are TRBV6-1 and TRBJ2-1, with D possibly matching TRBD2 (5 bases). Germline CDR1 is MNHNS and CDR2 is SASEGT. The V and J ends lost 8 bases and 4 bases respectively, with 6 bases between them. CDR3 length: 11 amino acids.

A word on this clone: The junction departs from the called germline gene at one end, perhaps through a read error. This chain uses TRBV7-3 with TRBJ2-6, with TRBD1 matching 11 bases. Germline V gene lookup returns CDR1 SGHTA and CDR2 FQGTGA. The CDR3 length is 17 residues. CDR3: CASSWTGGSAGANGLTF. In DNA form, the CDR3 reads TGTGCCAGCAGCTGGACAGGGGGCTCGGCTGGGGCCAACGGCCTGACTTTC.

V usage is TRBV28 and J usage is TRBJ2-7; the match to TRBD2 covers 12 bases. With 6 bases clipped from V and 2 bases from J, the junction kept 5 bases outside the gene matches. Germline V lookup: CDR1 MDHEN, CDR2 SYDVKM. This CDR3 is 15 amino acids long. CDR3 region: CASRGLAGYTYEQYF. Here the CDR3 DNA reads TGTGCCAGCAGGGGACTAGCGGGCTACACCTACGAGCAGTACTTC.

The genes are TRBV9 and TRBJ1-1, with D uncertain. Germline lookup yields CDR1 SGDLS and CDR2 YYNGEE. V gave up 2 bases and J gave up 4 bases, with 9 bases separating them. The CDR3 loop spans 13 amino acids. CDR3 coding DNA: TGTGCCAGCAGCGTTTACCTGAGCACTGAAGCTTTCTTT. The encoded protein is CASSVYLSTEAFF.